This T cell receptor (beta chain) came from a study of CD8+CD57+ T cells in acquired aplastic anemia. Study-level information: The sorted CD4+ and CD8+ cells yielded an average around 3.2 ug of DNA. Broader study findings: Between the patient and control groups, CD8+ Simpson's diversity did not differ significantly. Fewer than 30 CD8+ CDR3 sequences were shared between patients and controls.

Patients who underwent sequencing had shown CD8+CD57+ cell expansion by flow cytometry. The CDR3 is 13 amino acids long, termini counted. The germline V gene has CDR1 SGHTA and CDR2 FQGNSA. Genomic DNA provided the template from which TCR beta VDJ and CDR3 profiles were obtained. MiXCR was run by TCRdb on the reads, yielding one entry per CDR3 protein. The table records approximately 250,000 distinct CDR3 sequences, around 82% of them present only once. A remark on this clonotype: Its antigen remains unknown. No conserved phenylalanine or tryptophan ends this CDR3, so it is likely a read error. The DNA is left out, because the CDR3 cannot be placed on it with certainty; the CDR3 is given as TCRdb lists it.

The sequencing sample was made of sorted CD4+, CD8+, or CD8+CD57+ T cells (not recorded which) from PBMCs. This sequence originates from a human donor with aplastic anemia. The chain uses TRBV7-2 and TRBJ2-3; the D call TRBD1 from the table was never checked on the DNA. This CDR3 is CASSLGGGANYGY.